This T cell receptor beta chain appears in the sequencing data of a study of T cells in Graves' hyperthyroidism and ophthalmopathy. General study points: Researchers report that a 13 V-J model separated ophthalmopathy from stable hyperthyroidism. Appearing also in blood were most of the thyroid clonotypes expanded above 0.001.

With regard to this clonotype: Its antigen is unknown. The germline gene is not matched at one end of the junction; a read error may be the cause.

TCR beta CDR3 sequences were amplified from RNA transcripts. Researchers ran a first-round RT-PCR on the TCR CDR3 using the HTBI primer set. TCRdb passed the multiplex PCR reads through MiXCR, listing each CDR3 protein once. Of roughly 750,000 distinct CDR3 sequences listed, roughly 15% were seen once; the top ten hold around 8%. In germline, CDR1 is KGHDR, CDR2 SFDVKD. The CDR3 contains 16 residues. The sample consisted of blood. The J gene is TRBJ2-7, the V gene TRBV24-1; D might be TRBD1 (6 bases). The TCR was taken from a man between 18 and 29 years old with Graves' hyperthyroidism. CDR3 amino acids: CASSLLQGPIPYEQYF. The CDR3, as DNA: TGTGCCAGCAGTTTATTGCAGGGGCCCATTCCCTACGAGCAGTACTTC.